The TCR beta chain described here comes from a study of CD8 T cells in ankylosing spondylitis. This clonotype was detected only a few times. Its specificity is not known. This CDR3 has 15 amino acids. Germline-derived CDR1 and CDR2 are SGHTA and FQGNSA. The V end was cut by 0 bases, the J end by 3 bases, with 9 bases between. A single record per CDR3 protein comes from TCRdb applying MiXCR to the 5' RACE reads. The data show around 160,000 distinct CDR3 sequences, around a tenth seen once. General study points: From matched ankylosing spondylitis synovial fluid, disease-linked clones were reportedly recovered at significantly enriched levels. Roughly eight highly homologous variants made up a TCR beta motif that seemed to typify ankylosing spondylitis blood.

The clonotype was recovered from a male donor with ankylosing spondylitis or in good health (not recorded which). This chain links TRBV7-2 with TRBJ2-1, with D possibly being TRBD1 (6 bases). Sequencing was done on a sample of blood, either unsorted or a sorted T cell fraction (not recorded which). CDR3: CASSLAGAGYNEQFF. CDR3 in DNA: TGTGCCAGCAGCTTAGCGGGGGCAGGCTACAATGAGCAGTTCTTC. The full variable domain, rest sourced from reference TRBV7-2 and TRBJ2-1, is GAGVSQSPSNKVTEKGKDVELRCDPISGHTALYWYRQSLGQGLEFLIYFQGNSAPDKSGLPSDRFSAERTGGSVSTLTIQRTQQEDSAVYLCASSLAGAGYNEQFFGPGTRLTVL.